This T cell receptor (beta chain) was identified during a study of T-cell memory formation after mild COVID-19. Findings and limits, study-wide: Confirmation of SARS-CoV-2 specificity was lacking for second-wave clones peaking day 37. Researchers found some responding clones in pre-infection memory, a sign that cross-reactive memory joined. Contracting CD4+ clones sat mainly in CM and EM; CD8+ in EMRA.

Comment on this clonotype: Its antigen is as yet unknown.

The CDR3 extends over 14 amino acids. Germline loops: CDR1 SNHLY, CDR2 FYNNEI. The V and J ends lost 7 bases and 4 bases, in that order; junction bases with no gene match: 8. Employing constant-segment primers, 5'RACE generated TCR alpha and TCR beta cDNA libraries bearing sample barcodes and UMIs. Each CDR3 protein gets one entry after TCRdb re-called the 5' RACE reads with MiXCR. The table includes 85,000 to 130,000 distinct CDR3 sequences, around 10% detected once. Source material: PBMCs or a T cell subset sorted from them (not recorded which). The gene calls are TRBV2 and TRBJ2-7, with TRBD1 identical over 9 bases. This clonotype originated in a man between 18 and 29 years old who had mild COVID-19 (a few samples of this study predate the infection). Cell type and time point are not known. DNA of the CDR3: TGTGCCAGCATATCGAGGACAGGGGCGTACGAGCAGTACTTC. Amino acid sequence: CASISRTGAYEQYF.